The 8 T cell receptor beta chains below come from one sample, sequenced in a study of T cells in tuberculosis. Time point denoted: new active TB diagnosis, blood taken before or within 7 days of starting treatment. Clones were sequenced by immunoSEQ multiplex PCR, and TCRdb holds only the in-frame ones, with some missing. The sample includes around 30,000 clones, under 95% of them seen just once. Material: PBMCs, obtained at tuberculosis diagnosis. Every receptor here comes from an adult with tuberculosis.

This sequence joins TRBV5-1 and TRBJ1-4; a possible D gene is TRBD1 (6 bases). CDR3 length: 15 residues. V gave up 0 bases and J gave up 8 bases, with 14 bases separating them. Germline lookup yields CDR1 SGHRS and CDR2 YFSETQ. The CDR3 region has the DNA TGCGCCAGCAGCTTGGAGGGGGACCCCCGGGAAAAACTGTTTTTT. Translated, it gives CASSLEGDPREKLFF.

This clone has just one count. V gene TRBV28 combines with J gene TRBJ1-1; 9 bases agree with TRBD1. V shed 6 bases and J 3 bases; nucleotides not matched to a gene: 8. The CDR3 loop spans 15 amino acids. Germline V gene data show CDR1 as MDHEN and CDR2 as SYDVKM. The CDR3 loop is CASSAFWTGDTEAFF. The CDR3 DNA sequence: TGTGCCAGCAGCGCTTTCTGGACAGGGGACACTGAAGCTTTCTTT.

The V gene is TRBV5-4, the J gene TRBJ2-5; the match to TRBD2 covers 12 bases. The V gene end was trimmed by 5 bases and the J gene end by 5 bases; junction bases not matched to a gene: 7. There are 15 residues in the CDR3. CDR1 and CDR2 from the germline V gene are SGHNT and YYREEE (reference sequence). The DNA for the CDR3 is TGTGCCAGCAGTTCAACCACTAGCGGGGGGGAGACCCAGTACTTC. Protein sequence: CASSSTTSGGETQYF.

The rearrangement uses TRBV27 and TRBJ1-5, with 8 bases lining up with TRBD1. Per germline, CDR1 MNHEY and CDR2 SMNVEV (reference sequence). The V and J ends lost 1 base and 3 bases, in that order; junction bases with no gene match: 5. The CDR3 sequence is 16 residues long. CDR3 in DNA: TGTGCCAGCAGTTTATATCAGGGACAGGACAATCAGCCCCAGCATTTT. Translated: CASSLYQGQDNQPQHF.

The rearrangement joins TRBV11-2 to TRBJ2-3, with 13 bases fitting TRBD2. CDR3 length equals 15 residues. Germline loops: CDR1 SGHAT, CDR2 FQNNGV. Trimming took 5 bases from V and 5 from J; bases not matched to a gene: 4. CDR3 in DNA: TGTGCCAGCAGCCCCGGACTAGCGGGGGTAGATACGCAGTATTTT. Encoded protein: CASSPGLAGVDTQYF.

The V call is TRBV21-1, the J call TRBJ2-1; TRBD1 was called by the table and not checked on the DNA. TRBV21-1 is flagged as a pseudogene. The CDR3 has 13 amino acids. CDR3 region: CASSTQGYNEQFF. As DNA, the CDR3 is TGTGCCAGCAGCACTCAGGGGTACAATGAGCAGTTCTTC.

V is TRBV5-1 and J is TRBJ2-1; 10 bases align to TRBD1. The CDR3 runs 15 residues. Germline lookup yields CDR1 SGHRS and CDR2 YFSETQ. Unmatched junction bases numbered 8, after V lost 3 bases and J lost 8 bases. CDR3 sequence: CASSWAGTGEDEQFF. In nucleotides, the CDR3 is TGCGCCAGCAGCTGGGCCGGGACAGGGGAAGATGAGCAGTTCTTC.

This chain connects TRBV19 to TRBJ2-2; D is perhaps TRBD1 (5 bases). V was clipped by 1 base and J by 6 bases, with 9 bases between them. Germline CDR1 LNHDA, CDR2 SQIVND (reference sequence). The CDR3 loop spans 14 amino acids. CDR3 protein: CASSIAQAAGELFF. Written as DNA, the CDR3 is TGTGCCAGTAGTATAGCACAGGCCGCCGGGGAGCTGTTTTTT.